This T cell receptor (beta chain) originates from a study of cytomegalovirus exposure and HLA in healthy donors. CDR1 is LGHNT and CDR2 is FRNRAP in the germline V gene. The CDR3 totals 19 residues. The J segment lost 5 bases and the V segment lost 0 bases, leaving 15 bases of the junction unmatched. The PCR had 60 Vbeta and 13 Jbeta primers. Libraries were prepared by immunoSEQ multiplex PCR; TCRdb keeps only in-frame clonotypes and omits some of them. In the table there are 170,000 or so clones, roughly four fifths of which are singletons. The clonotype comes from a male donor in good health and CMV-seronegative. The chain recombines TRBV12-5 with TRBJ2-5, with TRBD2 matching over 10 bases. Sequenced sample: PBMCs. The CDR3 protein is CASGLVQGTSGTRGETQYF. In DNA form, the CDR3 reads TGTGCTAGTGGTTTGGTACAAGGTACTAGCGGGACTCGGGGGGAGACCCAGTACTTC.